The clone carrying this TCR beta chain was counted a few times. These data belong to a study of OX40 agonist ivuxolimab in advanced cancers. Looking at the study overall: With ivuxolimab, an agonistic anti-OX40 (CD134) antibody, patients were treated. Intravenous ivuxolimab at 0.01 to 10 mg/kg was given to patients every 2 weeks. Prior anti-PD-1, anti-PD-L1 or anti-CTLA-4 therapy did not bar entry, and less than 50% had some.

Some clones are missing from TCRdb's copy, which holds only in-frame ones; the method was immunoSEQ multiplex PCR. Among around 7,700 clones listed, 70% to 90% were seen once. The CDR3 is 14 amino acids. Germline CDR1 reads GTSNPN; CDR2 reads SVGIG (reference sequence). V lost 2 bases, J lost 5 bases, and 15 bases lay in between. The TCR was taken from an adult with an advanced solid tumor such as melanoma, head and neck, liver or kidney cancer. The sample consisted of CD4+ or CD8+ T cells sorted from blood, taken in a trial of the OX40 agonist ivuxolimab. The chain has TRBV30 and TRBJ1-1; maybe TRBD1 (5 bases). The CDR3 DNA follows: TGTGCCTGGAGTTTAAAGAGGGGATGGACTGAAGCTTTCTTT. This sequence encodes CAWSLKRGWTEAFF.